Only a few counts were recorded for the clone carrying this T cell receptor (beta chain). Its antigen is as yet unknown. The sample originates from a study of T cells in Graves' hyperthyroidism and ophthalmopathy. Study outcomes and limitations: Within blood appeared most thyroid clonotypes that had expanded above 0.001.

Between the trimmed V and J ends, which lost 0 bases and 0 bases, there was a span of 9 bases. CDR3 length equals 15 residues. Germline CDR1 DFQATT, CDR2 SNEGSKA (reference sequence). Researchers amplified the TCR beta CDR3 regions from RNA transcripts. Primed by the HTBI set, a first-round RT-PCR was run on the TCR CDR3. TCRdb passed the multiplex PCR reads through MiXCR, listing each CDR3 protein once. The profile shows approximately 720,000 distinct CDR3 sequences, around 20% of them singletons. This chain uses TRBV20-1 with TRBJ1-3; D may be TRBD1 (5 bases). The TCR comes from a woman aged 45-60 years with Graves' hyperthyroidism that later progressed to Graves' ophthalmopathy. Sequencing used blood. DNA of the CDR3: TGCAGTGCTAGAGAGGGGCTGTTCTCTGGAAACACCATATATTTT. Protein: CSAREGLFSGNTIYF.